The 21 T cell receptor beta chains below were found in one sample sequenced in a study of T cells in Graves' hyperthyroidism and ophthalmopathy. Amplified TCR beta CDR3 regions came from RNA transcripts. HTBI primers were the set used in a first-round RT-PCR of the TCR CDR3. TCRdb reanalysed the multiplex PCR reads using MiXCR and keeps one entry per CDR3 protein. The sample holds about 46,000 distinct CDR3 sequences, roughly 49% seen once. Material: peripheral blood or thyroid tissue (not recorded which). Receptors were obtained from a woman aged 50 to 60 with Graves' hyperthyroidism.

Points on this clonotype: This is likely a read error, given that the CDR3 carries no conserved phenylalanine or tryptophan at its end. It is unclear where the CDR3 begins or ends on the DNA, so no DNA is shown, and the CDR3 is as TCRdb lists it. This CDR3 is CASSASSGWNTGEPFL. The rearrangement uses TRBV9 and TRBJ2-2; the table's D call, TRBD2, has no DNA check behind it. Germline V gene sequence: CDR1 SGDLS, CDR2 YYNGEE. The CDR3 sequence runs 16 residues, both termini included.

The chain joins TRBV2 to TRBJ2-7; D is uncertain. CDR1 SNHLY and CDR2 FYNNEI come from the germline V gene. The V end lost 5 bases, the J end lost 3 bases, and 17 bases lay between the germline ends. The CDR3 sequence is 15 residues long. Here the CDR3 reads CASSLAPVGYYEQYF. CDR3 DNA: TGTGCCAGCAGTTTAGCTCCTGTGGGGTACTACGAGCAGTACTTC.

This clonotype was seen only a few times. V and J are TRBV29-1 and TRBJ2-7, with 12 bases aligning to TRBD1. The germline V gene encodes CDR1 SQVTM and CDR2 ANQGSEA. The CDR3 covers 14 residues. Unmatched junction bases numbered 7, after V lost 3 bases and J lost 7 bases. The CDR3 sequence: CSVDGTGGFREQYF. CDR3 DNA: TGCAGCGTTGATGGGACAGGGGGCTTTAGGGAGCAGTACTTC.

The genes are TRBV10-1 and TRBJ2-5; 7 nucleotides align to TRBD2. Germline V gene sequence: CDR1 WNHNN, CDR2 SYGVQD (reference sequence). The V and J ends lost 8 bases and 7 bases, in that order; junction bases with no gene match: 10. The CDR3 loop spans 13 amino acids. CDR3 in amino acids: CASGASGAGTQYF. The CDR3 DNA reads TGCGCCAGCGGTGCTAGCGGAGCAGGGACCCAGTACTTC.

Ten or more counts support this clonotype. The chain employs TRBV5-4 and TRBJ1-2; D not certain. Trimming left V 0 bases short and J 8 bases short, with 11 bases between. In germline, CDR1 is SGHNT, CDR2 YYREEE (reference sequence). The CDR3 has 13 residues. This CDR3 is CASSLVVSPGYTF. The CDR3 bases are TGTGCCAGCAGCTTGGTAGTATCCCCAGGCTACACCTTC.

The sample holds many counts of this clonotype. V is TRBV2 and J is TRBJ2-7; 9 bases are a match to TRBD2. This CDR3 spans 13 amino acids. Germline CDR1 SNHLY, CDR2 FYNNEI. J was trimmed by 6 bases and V by 6 bases; bases with no gene match: 6. The CDR3: CASSPGLAREQYF. The DNA of the CDR3 is TGTGCCAGCAGCCCTGGACTAGCGCGCGAGCAGTACTTC.

In this sample, this clonotype turned up a few times. This sequence joins TRBV6-5 and TRBJ2-5; D is unresolved. Germline CDR1 and CDR2: MNHEY and SVGAGI. The CDR3 covers 11 residues. V was trimmed by 2 bases and J by 7 bases, leaving 5 bases between them. The chain's CDR3 is CASSYKGTQYF. CDR3 sequence (DNA): TGTGCCAGCAGTTACAAAGGGACCCAGTACTTC.

Remarks on this clonotype: Because the CDR3 is missing its conserved closing phenylalanine or tryptophan, this is likely a read error. Because the CDR3's place on the DNA is in doubt, the DNA is left out and the CDR3 is given as listed by TCRdb. The genes are TRBV6-1 and TRBJ1-1; the table gives TRBD1 as D, unverified against the DNA. Germline CDR1 MNHNS, CDR2 SASEGT. The CDR3 sequence runs 8 residues, both termini included. CDR3 in amino acids: CASTRQGI.

This clonotype was seen once. The chain links TRBV4-2 to TRBJ1-1, with D hard to call. Germline V lookup: CDR1 LGHNA, CDR2 YNFKEQ. Trimming pared 3 bases from V and 8 bases from J, leaving 7 bases between. The CDR3 totals 11 residues. The CDR3 sequence: CASSQGIEAFF. The CDR3 nucleotides are TGTGCCAGCAGCCAGGGGATCGAAGCTTTCTTT.

V and J are TRBV20-1 and TRBJ2-7; D is ambiguous. The CDR3 runs to 12 residues. The V end lost 3 bases, the J end lost 4 bases, and 10 bases lay between the germline ends. Germline V gene sequence: CDR1 DFQATT, CDR2 SNEGSKA (reference sequence). In DNA form, the CDR3 reads TGCAGTGCTAGGCCTCAAGAATACGAGCAGTACTTC. This encodes CSARPQEYEQYF.

This chain joins TRBV7-2 and TRBJ1-5; 8 bases match TRBD1. J was trimmed by 11 bases and V by 5 bases; bases with no gene match: 8. Germline-derived CDR1 and CDR2 are SGHTA and FQGNSA. This CDR3 has 13 residues. The CDR3 DNA reads TGTGCCAGCAGCACTGGACAGGGCGTCGCCCAGCATTTT. Protein sequence: CASSTGQGVAQHF.

This clonotype has a single count. The CDR3 does not end in the conserved phenylalanine or tryptophan, so this is likely a read error. The limits of the CDR3 on the DNA are not certain, so only TCRdb's listed CDR3 is given. The V gene is TRBV9, the J gene TRBJ1-3. Germline V gene lookup returns CDR1 SGDLS and CDR2 YYNGEE. The CDR3 is 11 residues long, ends included. CDR3 in amino acids: CASSVGGEAVS.

At least ten counts were recorded for this clonotype. The V gene is TRBV7-6, the J gene TRBJ1-1, with D uncertain. Per the germline V gene, CDR1 is SGHVS and CDR2 is FNYEAQ. The CDR3 runs 11 residues. Trimming cost V 6 bases and J 2 bases, with 4 bases left between them. The CDR3: CASRTNTEAFF. The CDR3, as DNA: TGTGCCAGCAGAACAAACACTGAAGCTTTCTTT.

The rearrangement uses TRBV7-9 and TRBJ1-2; D is undetermined. This CDR3 region has 16 residues. The V gene's germline CDR1 is SEHNR and CDR2 FQNEAQ (reference sequence). V shed 6 bases and J shed 4 bases, with 21 bases lying between them. CDR3 region: CASRSTREGDAYGYTF. The DNA for the CDR3 is TGTGCCAGCAGATCTACTCGGGAAGGAGATGCCTATGGCTACACCTTC.

This clonotype was picked up many times. V gene TRBV7-2 combines with J gene TRBJ2-7, with D tentatively TRBD2 (5 bases). CDR1 is SGHTA, CDR2 FQGNSA, per germline. The CDR3 loop spans 12 amino acids. V lost 1 base, J lost 7 bases, and 8 bases lay in between. CDR3 loop: CASSLVAREQYF. The CDR3 DNA is TGTGCCAGCAGCTTAGTAGCGCGGGAGCAGTACTTC. Using reference TRBV7-2 and TRBJ2-7 for the parts outside the CDR3, the full variable domain is GAGVSQSPSNKVTEKGKDVELRCDPISGHTALYWYRQSLGQGLEFLIYFQGNSAPDKSGLPSDRFSAERTGGSVSTLTIQRTQQEDSAVYLCASSLVAREQYFGPGTRLTVT.

This clonotype has ten or more counts. V is TRBV19 and J is TRBJ1-5; no definite D call. Looked up from germline, CDR1 is LNHDA and CDR2 is SQIVND (reference sequence). The CDR3 loop spans 16 amino acids. V was trimmed by 7 bases and J by 0 bases, leaving 16 bases between them. CDR3 DNA: TGTGCCAGTATGTCACCCACGGCGGATAGCAATCAGCCCCAGCATTTT. It yields the protein CASMSPTADSNQPQHF.

At least ten counts were recorded for this clonotype. The chain is built from TRBV6-5 and TRBJ2-7; D is possibly TRBD1 (5 bases). There are 14 residues in the CDR3. Trimming shortened V by 0 bases and J by 5 bases, and 11 bases separated the two germline ends. In germline, CDR1 is MNHEY, CDR2 SVGAGI. This CDR3 reads CASSYSHGADEQYF. The CDR3 DNA reads TGTGCCAGCAGTTACTCCCATGGGGCAGACGAGCAGTACTTC.

This chain connects TRBV5-1 to TRBJ2-7; D uncertain. In germline, CDR1 is SGHRS, CDR2 YFSETQ. This CDR3 has 13 residues. Trimming took 0 bases from V and 1 from J, leaving 5 bases between them. The CDR3 DNA follows: TGCGCCAGCAGCTTGGATGGGTCCTACGAGCAGTACTTC. Translating gives CASSLDGSYEQYF.

This clonotype was seen at least ten times. CDR3 amino acids: CASSTGGSSYEQYF. As DNA, the CDR3 is TGCGCCAGCAGCACGGGGGGAAGCTCCTACGAGCAGTACTTC. The rearrangement links TRBV5-1 to TRBJ2-7; 7 nucleotides match TRBD2. CDR3 length equals 14 residues. Germline lookup yields CDR1 SGHRS and CDR2 YFSETQ. V lost 4 bases to trimming and J lost 0 bases; unmatched junction nucleotides: 4.

The chain uses TRBV7-2 and TRBJ2-7; 10 nucleotides match TRBD1. The germline gives CDR1 SGHTA, CDR2 FQGNSA. Trimming removed 5 bases from V and 6 bases from J; junction bases left unmatched: 10. CDR3 length: 15 residues. The CDR3 DNA is TGTGCCAGCAGCCTCCCCGGGACAGGGGACGGCGAGCAGTACTTC. This codes for CASSLPGTGDGEQYF.

CDR3 sequence reads: CSALTNTEAFF. The DNA of the CDR3 is TGCAGTGCTCTTACGAACACTGAAGCTTTCTTT. V usage is TRBV20-1 and J usage is TRBJ1-1; no clear D gene. Germline V CDR1 and CDR2: DFQATT, SNEGSKA (reference sequence). V shed 5 bases and J shed 1 base, with 5 bases lying between them. The CDR3 has 11 amino acids.